This T cell receptor beta chain appears in the sequencing data of a study of human thymus T cells. Study outcomes and limitations: Within thymic and blood repertoires, V and J gene usage appeared to be biased.

As for this clone: Its antigen is as yet unknown.

Generated by immunoSEQ multiplex PCR, the TCRdb table keeps only in-frame clones and is missing some. The sample carries tens of thousands of clones, about 93% recorded once. Only four of the eight donors provided a roughly 0.45-1 mL blood sample. Blood DNA came from all available leukocytes, not a fixed cell number. With 0 bases removed from V and 3 bases from J, the gap between germline ends came to 2 bases. Germline V gene lookup returns CDR1 LGHNA and CDR2 YNFKEQ. The CDR3 contains 13 residues. This rearrangement joins TRBV4-2 to TRBJ2-2; D gene uncertain. The sequencing input was blood. This TCR was sampled from a boy younger than two with a congenital heart defect but otherwise immunologically healthy. The CDR3 protein is CASSQDYTGELFF. CDR3 coding DNA: TGTGCCAGCAGCCAAGACTACACCGGGGAGCTGTTTTTT.